Shown below are 7 T cell receptor beta chains from a single sample sequenced in a study of T-cell reconstitution after alpha-beta-depleted transplantation in children. Unique molecular identifiers were incorporated into the prepared TCRbeta library. TCRdb re-called the PCR reads through MiXCR, storing one row per CDR3 protein. The table records hundreds of thousands of distinct CDR3 sequences, around 9.6% of them present only once. The sequenced sample was PBMCs from the stem cell graft donor, obtained from the stem cell graft. These TCRs come from a human donor who donated a stem cell graft to a child with SCID.

This clonotype was recorded many times. The chain is built from TRBV6-1 and TRBJ1-1; the D is unclear. The CDR3 runs 13 residues. CDR1 and CDR2 (germline): MNHNS, SASEGT. The V end was cut by 3 bases, the J end by 6 bases, with 11 bases between. CDR3 loop: CASSEVAFPEAFF. CDR3 DNA: TGTGCCAGCAGTGAGGTAGCGTTTCCTGAAGCTTTCTTT.

The chain joins TRBV10-3 to TRBJ2-3; D unclear. V shed 8 bases and J shed 2 bases, with 5 bases lying between them. The length of the CDR3 is 11 residues. Looked up from germline, CDR1 is ENHRY and CDR2 is SYGVKD. CDR3 bases: TGTGCCATCGCCCACACAGATACGCAGTATTTT. Its protein product is CAIAHTDTQYF.

This clonotype was detected a few times. This chain uses TRBV5-1 with TRBJ2-1; TRBD1 or TRBD2 may be the D gene (6 bases each). V was pared by 0 bases and J by 5 bases, with 24 bases between. There are 19 residues in the CDR3. From germline, CDR1 is SGHRS and CDR2 YFSETQ. The CDR3 nucleotides read TGCGCCAGCAGCTTGGCTTGGCGGGGACACACAATTAAAAACAATGAGCAGTTCTTC. Its translation is CASSLAWRGHTIKNNEQFF.

This clonotype was detected a few times. This rearrangement joins TRBV24-1 to TRBJ1-2; 9 bases line up with TRBD1. The trim removed 8 bases at V and 1 base at J, leaving 4 bases unmatched. The germline V gene encodes CDR1 KGHDR and CDR2 SFDVKD. The length of the CDR3 is 14 residues. CDR3 in DNA: TGTGCCACCACTCACAGGGGGCTTAACTATGGCTACACCTTC. Its protein is CATTHRGLNYGYTF.

The sample holds many counts of this clonotype. V is TRBV12-3 or TRBV12-4 and J is TRBJ1-5; 7 positions agree with TRBD1. This CDR3 has 14 residues. With 3 bases clipped from V and 7 bases from J, the junction kept 6 bases outside the gene matches. The CDR3 sequence is CASSFTTGKQPQHF. CDR3 bases: TGTGCCAGCAGTTTTACGACAGGGAAGCAGCCCCAGCATTTT.

This clonotype was counted only a few times. The chain uses TRBV6-1 and TRBJ2-5, with 8 bases aligning to TRBD1. Germline CDR1 is MNHNS and CDR2 is SASEGT. This CDR3 has 12 amino acids. Trimming at V came to 8 bases and at J to 2 bases, leaving 1 base not matched to a gene. CDR3 DNA sequence: TGTGCCAGCGGGACAGGTCAAGAGACCCAGTACTTC. Translating it yields CASGTGQETQYF.

In this sample, this clonotype turned up a few times. The V gene is TRBV5-1, the J gene TRBJ2-5; a possible D gene is TRBD1 (7 bases). V gave up 5 bases and J gave up 1 base, with 9 bases separating them. CDR1 SGHRS and CDR2 YFSETQ come from the germline V gene. The CDR3 is made up of 13 amino acids. The CDR3 DNA follows: TGCGCCAGCAGGCGGGACAGCCAAGAGACCCAGTACTTC. Translated: CASRRDSQETQYF.